These T cell receptor beta chains were read from a single sample in a study of regulatory T cells in long-lasting Graves disease. MiXCR was run by TCRdb on the multiplex PCR reads, yielding one entry per CDR3 protein. The repertoire holds 370,000 or so distinct CDR3 sequences, around 15% seen once, with around 20% in the top ten. This sample was also put to use in a study of T cells in Graves' hyperthyroidism and ophthalmopathy.

Source: peripheral blood mononuclear cells (PBMCs), taken at new diagnosis, from a patient treated with antithyroid drugs. These receptors all come from a woman aged 18-29 years with Graves disease. Each CDR3 is given with its conserved first and last residue. The order of the fields is J gene, V gene, D gene, CDR3 length, clone size, CDR3 protein, CDR3 DNA. The D gene is left open where the match is weak. Rows give clone size only sometimes, using once, few, many, or a class for an expanded clone.

J gene: TRBJ2-7; V gene: TRBV6-1; D gene: -; CDR3 length: 13; clone size: many; CDR3 protein: CASSESPAYEQYF; CDR3 DNA: TGTGCCAGCAGTGAATCGCCGGCCTACGAGCAGTACTTC
J gene: TRBJ2-7; V gene: TRBV19; D gene: -; CDR3 length: 15; clone size: -; CDR3 protein: CASRFTSGTAYEQYF; CDR3 DNA: TGTGCCAGTAGATTCACCTCCGGGACGGCTTACGAGCAGTACTTC
J gene: TRBJ2-7; V gene: TRBV5-1; D gene: -; CDR3 length: 16; clone size: -; CDR3 protein: CASSLAAGAAPYGQYF; CDR3 DNA: TGCGCCAGCAGCCTGGCTGCAGGGGCCGCCCCCTACGGGCAGTACTTC
J gene: TRBJ2-3; V gene: TRBV7-6; D gene: TRBD2; CDR3 length: 12; clone size: -; CDR3 protein: CASSLGDYHWDF; CDR3 DNA: TGTGCCAGCAGCTTAGGGGACTACCACTGGGATTTT
J gene: TRBJ2-5; V gene: TRBV6-5; D gene: -; CDR3 length: 15; clone size: many; CDR3 protein: CASSYAGTIQETQYF; CDR3 DNA: TGTGCCAGCAGTTACGCGGGGACAATCCAAGAGACCCAGTACTTC
J gene: TRBJ2-4; V gene: TRBV3-1; D gene: -; CDR3 length: 15; clone size: -; CDR3 protein: CASSQDLVGRRHQYF; CDR3 DNA: TGTGCCAGCAGCCAAGATCTTGTCGGGAGAAGGCATCAGTACTTC
J gene: TRBJ2-3; V gene: TRBV20-1; D gene: TRBD2; CDR3 length: 15; clone size: -; CDR3 protein: CSAPLGGRSSDTQYF; CDR3 DNA: TGCAGTGCTCCCCTGGGGGGGAGGAGCTCAGATACGCAGTATTTT
J gene: TRBJ2-7; V gene: TRBV20-1; D gene: TRBD2; CDR3 length: 15; clone size: many; CDR3 protein: CSARDPSGGAIEQYF; CDR3 DNA: TGCAGTGCTAGAGACCCCAGCGGGGGGGCCATCGAGCAGTACTTC
J gene: TRBJ1-2; V gene: TRBV27; D gene: -; CDR3 length: 15; clone size: many; CDR3 protein: CASTLRGGAFYGYTF; CDR3 DNA: TGTGCCAGCACCCTTCGGGGCGGCGCTTTCTATGGCTACACCTTC
J gene: TRBJ1-2; V gene: TRBV18; D gene: -; CDR3 length: 14; clone size: many; CDR3 protein: CASSPRQLGDGYTF; CDR3 DNA: TGTGCCAGCTCCCCCCGGCAACTCGGGGATGGCTACACCTTC
J gene: TRBJ2-5; V gene: TRBV6-2/TRBV6-3; D gene: -; CDR3 length: 17; clone size: many; CDR3 protein: CASSERRGAGTSETQYF; CDR3 DNA: TGTGCCAGCAGTGAACGGAGGGGGGCAGGGACAAGTGAGACCCAGTACTTC
J gene: TRBJ1-2; V gene: TRBV30; D gene: TRBD1; CDR3 length: 12; clone size: many; CDR3 protein: CAWSTGVYGYTF; CDR3 DNA: TGTGCCTGGTCAACAGGGGTTTATGGCTACACCTTC
J gene: TRBJ2-2; V gene: TRBV6-1; D gene: TRBD1; CDR3 length: 16; clone size: -; CDR3 protein: CASTPRGTGFTGELFF; CDR3 DNA: TGTGCCAGCACCCCTAGGGGGACAGGGTTTACCGGGGAGCTGTTTTTT
J gene: TRBJ1-6; V gene: TRBV3-1; D gene: -; CDR3 length: 12; clone size: many; CDR3 protein: CASSLRNSPLHF; CDR3 DNA: TGTGCCAGCAGCCTTCGTAATTCACCCCTCCACTTT
J gene: TRBJ1-1; V gene: TRBV4-1; D gene: -; CDR3 length: 15; clone size: -; CDR3 protein: CASSQEPTGNTEAFF; CDR3 DNA: TGCGCCAGCAGCCAAGAACCAACAGGGAACACTGAAGCTTTCTTT
J gene: TRBJ2-7; V gene: TRBV4-1; D gene: TRBD2; CDR3 length: 17; clone size: many; CDR3 protein: CASSQRLGTSGSYEQYF; CDR3 DNA: TGCGCCAGCAGCCAACGGCTAGGGACTAGCGGATCCTACGAGCAGTACTTC
J gene: TRBJ1-2; V gene: TRBV29-1; D gene: -; CDR3 length: 15; clone size: many; CDR3 protein: CSVAERQAPLPGYTF; CDR3 DNA: TGCAGCGTCGCCGAACGACAGGCACCACTCCCTGGCTACACCTTC
J gene: TRBJ2-3; V gene: TRBV28; D gene: TRBD1; CDR3 length: 12; clone size: many; CDR3 protein: CASSYRGNTQYF; CDR3 DNA: TGTGCCAGCAGTTACAGGGGAAATACGCAGTATTTT
J gene: TRBJ1-3; V gene: TRBV6-1; D gene: -; CDR3 length: 16; clone size: -; CDR3 protein: CASSTQTGYSGNTIYF; CDR3 DNA: TGTGCCAGCAGTACTCAGACAGGATACTCTGGAAACACCATATATTTT
J gene: TRBJ2-7; V gene: TRBV28; D gene: TRBD2; CDR3 length: 16; clone size: many; CDR3 protein: CASSPQSPAGGGEQYF; CDR3 DNA: TGTGCCAGCAGTCCCCAGAGCCCAGCGGGGGGAGGCGAGCAGTACTTC
J gene: TRBJ1-5; V gene: TRBV30; D gene: -; CDR3 length: 14; clone size: many; CDR3 protein: CAWSRGAGHQPQHF; CDR3 DNA: TGTGCCTGGAGTAGGGGGGCAGGTCATCAGCCCCAGCATTTT
J gene: TRBJ1-2; V gene: TRBV10-3; D gene: TRBD1; CDR3 length: 14; clone size: few; CDR3 protein: CAIRSPGGNYGYTF; CDR3 DNA: TGTGCCATCAGATCGCCAGGGGGCAACTATGGCTACACCTTC
J gene: TRBJ2-1; V gene: TRBV7-9; D gene: TRBD1; CDR3 length: 17; clone size: many; CDR3 protein: CASSLGTGGFGIGEQFF; CDR3 DNA: TGTGCCAGCAGCTTAGGAACAGGGGGCTTTGGGATTGGTGAGCAGTTCTTC
J gene: TRBJ2-1; V gene: TRBV24-1; D gene: -; CDR3 length: 12; clone size: -; CDR3 protein: CATSDLTNEQFF; CDR3 DNA: TGTGCCACCAGTGATTTGACCAATGAGCAGTTCTTC
J gene: TRBJ1-2; V gene: TRBV12-3/TRBV12-4; D gene: -; CDR3 length: 13; clone size: -; CDR3 protein: CASSLGAAYDYTF; CDR3 DNA: TGTGCCAGCAGTTTAGGAGCGGCATATGACTACACCTTC
J gene: TRBJ1-1; V gene: TRBV7-2; D gene: -; CDR3 length: 16; clone size: few; CDR3 protein: CASSLGGIWPNTEAFF; CDR3 DNA: TGTGCCAGCAGCTTGGGAGGGATCTGGCCGAACACTGAAGCTTTCTTT
J gene: TRBJ1-2; V gene: TRBV5-8; D gene: -; CDR3 length: 13; clone size: many; CDR3 protein: CASSRAGNYGYTF; CDR3 DNA: TGTGCCAGCAGCCGGGCAGGGAACTATGGCTACACCTTC
J gene: TRBJ2-2; V gene: TRBV6-1; D gene: TRBD2; CDR3 length: 16; clone size: many; CDR3 protein: CASSRGTSGSTGELFF; CDR3 DNA: TGTGCCAGCAGCCGCGGGACTAGCGGGAGCACCGGGGAGCTGTTTTTT